One sample yielded the 20 T cell receptor beta chains listed below, sequenced in a study of blood T cell repertoires in COVID-19 (dated by TCRdb to 2018 to 2020). The library was obtained by the immunoSEQ multiplex PCR assay. This immuneACCESS table, as held by TCRdb, lists in-frame sequences with V and J called but not all clones. Of the missing ones, under half trace to an unresolved V gene in checked studies; the others have no known cause. This sample is represented by about 280,000 clones; around 85% of them were singletons. About 2.5% of the sample belongs to the ten largest clones. The specimen was PBMCs or T cells enriched from blood (not recorded which). All receptors derive from a woman aged 50 to 60 who had recovered from COVID-19.

CDR3 sequence (DNA): TGTGCCAGCAGCGTAGACAGACTAGCGGGAGGAGATACGCAGTATTTT. Its protein product is CASSVDRLAGGDTQYF. The chain employs TRBV9 and TRBJ2-3; 13 nucleotides line up with TRBD2. This CDR3 has 16 amino acids. V lost 0 bases and J lost 5; bases outside the gene matches: 3. CDR1 is SGDLS, CDR2 YYNGEE, per germline.

The chain employs TRBV6-6 and TRBJ2-7, with 8 positions matching TRBD1. This CDR3 has 16 residues. V gave up 0 bases and J gave up 1 base; unmatched junction bases: 5. Germline V gives CDR1 MNHNY, CDR2 SVGAGI (reference sequence). DNA for the CDR3: TGTGCCAGCAGTTACTCCGGGACAGGTCGGTCCTACGAGCAGTACTTC. Translated, it gives CASSYSGTGRSYEQYF.

The rearrangement joins TRBV6-2 or TRBV6-3 to TRBJ1-5; TRBD1 matches at 7 bases. Germline CDR1 MNHEY, CDR2 SVGEGT. This CDR3 comprises 19 residues. J gave up 2 bases and V 5 bases, and 18 bases lay outside the gene matches. In DNA, the CDR3 is TGTGCCAGCAGTCACTATGGCAGGGGGAAGGGCGGCGGCAATCAGCCCCAGCATTTT. This codes for CASSHYGRGKGGGNQPQHF.

The chain is built from TRBV5-1 and TRBJ2-1; 14 nucleotides align to TRBD2. The CDR3 totals 16 residues. J gave up 4 bases and V 3 bases, and 3 bases lay outside the gene matches. CDR1 SGHRS and CDR2 YFSETQ come from the germline V gene. The CDR3 spells CASSWTSGGSYNEQFF. CDR3 sequence (DNA): TGCGCCAGCAGCTGGACTAGCGGGGGGTCGTACAATGAGCAGTTCTTC.

V usage is TRBV27 and J usage is TRBJ2-3; 11 nucleotides agree with TRBD2. Unmatched junction bases numbered 13, after V lost 7 bases and J lost 4 bases. The CDR3 extends over 17 amino acids. CDR1 MNHEY and CDR2 SMNVEV come from the germline V gene (reference sequence). CDR3 sequence: CASIQRVAGGYADTQYF. As DNA, the CDR3 is TGTGCCAGCATACAAAGGGTAGCGGGGGGGTACGCAGATACGCAGTATTTT.

This clone was recorded only once. The chain employs TRBV19 and TRBJ2-3, with 7 bases fitting TRBD1. CDR1 LNHDA and CDR2 SQIVND come from the germline V gene (reference sequence). The CDR3 covers 15 residues. J gave up 0 bases and V 4 bases, and 4 bases lay outside the gene matches. CDR3 sequence (DNA): TGTGCCAGTAGTACTACAGGGGATAGCACAGATACGCAGTATTTT. Residues: CASSTTGDSTDTQYF.

The chain carries TRBV3-1 (or the pseudogene TRBV3-2) and TRBJ2-7; weak D call: TRBD2 (5 bases). CDR1 and CDR2 (germline): LGHDT, YNNKEL (reference sequence). The V and J ends lost 4 bases and 4 bases respectively, with 11 bases between them. This CDR3 region has 13 residues. The CDR3 loop reads CASSRRSAYEQYF. CDR3 nucleotide sequence: TGTGCCAGCAGCCGGCGTAGCGCATACGAGCAGTACTTC.

The chain recombines TRBV5-1 with TRBJ2-5; perhaps TRBD2 as D (5 bases). CDR3 length: 15 residues. Trimming removed 1 base at V and 2 bases at J, with 12 bases between. Germline V gene sequence: CDR1 SGHRS, CDR2 YFSETQ. The CDR3 protein is CASSLTRVGQETQYF. CDR3 nucleotide sequence: TGCGCCAGCAGCTTGACTAGAGTGGGGCAAGAGACCCAGTACTTC.

This clone has just a few counts. V is TRBV19 and J is TRBJ1-5; 10 bases map to TRBD1. V shed 4 bases and J 9 bases; nucleotides not matched to a gene: 9. CDR1 is LNHDA, CDR2 SQIVND, per germline (reference sequence). CDR3 length: 15 amino acids. CDR3 protein: CASSTGTGESGPQHF. In DNA form, the CDR3 reads TGTGCCAGTAGTACCGGGACAGGGGAGTCGGGGCCCCAGCATTTT.

This clone was found once. The chain couples TRBV27 to TRBJ2-5, with D possibly being TRBD2 (6 bases). V was cut by 5 bases and J by 13 bases, with 20 bases left in between. This CDR3 is 13 amino acids long. Germline V gene sequence: CDR1 MNHEY, CDR2 SMNVEV (reference sequence). CDR3 bases: TGTGCCAGCAGTCCTTTCGATCGGGGCGGGGTGTACTTC. Translation gives CASSPFDRGGVYF.

The chain joins TRBV9 to TRBJ1-1, with unresolved D. CDR1 SGDLS and CDR2 YYNGEE come from the germline V gene. The CDR3 is 12 residues long. V dropped 0 bases and J dropped 6 bases, with 6 bases sitting between them. CDR3 region: CASSVVEAEAFF. DNA for the CDR3: TGTGCCAGCAGCGTAGTCGAGGCTGAAGCTTTCTTT.

V is TRBV5-4 and J is TRBJ2-1; the D is unclear. Germline loops: CDR1 SGHNT, CDR2 YYREEE (reference sequence). V shed 4 bases and J shed 4 bases, with 9 bases lying between them. The CDR3 loop spans 13 amino acids. This chain's CDR3 is CASSQTRYNEQFF. Written as DNA, the CDR3 is TGTGCCAGCAGCCAAACCAGGTACAATGAGCAGTTCTTC. Using reference TRBV5-4 and TRBJ2-1 for the parts outside the CDR3, the full variable domain is ETGVTQSPTHLIKTRGQQVTLRCSSQSGHNTVSWYQQALGQGPQFIFQYYREEENGRGNFPPRFSGLQFPNYSSELNVNALELDDSALYLCASSQTRYNEQFFGPGTRLTVL.

This chain connects TRBV6-5 to TRBJ2-3; 9 nucleotides match TRBD1. The V gene's germline CDR1 is MNHEY and CDR2 SVGAGI. The CDR3 extends over 15 amino acids. The trim removed 6 bases at V and 3 bases at J, leaving 7 bases unmatched. CDR3 in DNA: TGTGCCAGCAGCCGGGACAGGGTGAGGACAGATACGCAGTATTTT. Protein: CASSRDRVRTDTQYF.

This clone occurred once. The chain recombines TRBV20-1 with TRBJ1-3; no definite D call. V lost 6 bases and J lost 4, with 7 bases in between. CDR3 length equals 11 residues. Per the germline V gene, CDR1 is DFQATT and CDR2 is SNEGSKA (reference sequence). The CDR3 here is CSAPQGNTIYF. CDR3 nucleotides: TGCAGTGCGCCTCAGGGAAACACCATATATTTT.

The gene calls are TRBV28 and TRBJ1-5; D is uncertain. Germline assignment: CDR1 MDHEN and CDR2 SYDVKM. V lost 4 bases, J lost 5 bases, and 12 bases lay in between. There are 14 residues in the CDR3. DNA of the CDR3: TGTGCCAGCAGTTCGGAAAGCGGGCATCAGCCCCAGCATTTT. This sequence encodes CASSSESGHQPQHF.

This chain links TRBV6-5 with TRBJ2-2; 8 bases align to TRBD1. Unmatched junction bases numbered 5, after V lost 7 bases and J lost 1 base. The CDR3 has 15 amino acids. Germline V gives CDR1 MNHEY, CDR2 SVGAGI. The DNA for the CDR3 is TGTGCCAGCACCCTTACAGGGGGGAACACCGGGGAGCTGTTTTTT. Protein: CASTLTGGNTGELFF.

V and J are TRBV30 and TRBJ1-2; 8 nucleotides align to TRBD1. CDR1 is GTSNPN and CDR2 is SVGIG in the germline V gene (reference sequence). This CDR3 has 12 residues. V lost 5 bases to trimming and J lost 2 bases; unmatched junction nucleotides: 1. The CDR3 DNA follows: TGTGCCTGGGACAGGGGAAACTATGGCTACACCTTC. Protein product: CAWDRGNYGYTF.

The chain uses TRBV7-8 and TRBJ1-5; tentatively, D is TRBD1 (5 bases). Trimming shortened V by 4 bases and J by 2 bases, and 12 bases separated the two germline ends. Germline lookup yields CDR1 SGHVS and CDR2 FQNEAQ. This CDR3 region has 15 residues. The CDR3 bases are TGTGCCAGCAGCTCGCTGGGGGGGGGCAATCAGCCCCAGCATTTT. It yields the protein CASSSLGGGNQPQHF.

The chain combines TRBV5-1 with TRBJ2-3, with D possibly being TRBD2 (6 bases). V lost 4 bases, J lost 11 bases, and 11 bases lay in between. CDR1 is SGHRS and CDR2 is YFSETQ in the germline V gene. The CDR3 is 11 amino acids. The CDR3 region has the DNA TGCGCCAGCAGCATCGGGACTCAGCAGTATTTT. This sequence encodes CASSIGTQQYF.

The J gene is TRBJ1-1, the V gene TRBV9, with 8 bases fitting TRBD1. The CDR3 spans 13 residues. From germline, CDR1 is SGDLS and CDR2 YYNGEE. J was trimmed by 4 bases and V by 2 bases; bases with no gene match: 1. CDR3 sequence reads: CASSVGQGTEAFF. The CDR3 coding sequence is TGTGCCAGCAGCGTCGGACAGGGCACTGAAGCTTTCTTT.